This is a list of T cell receptor beta chains from one sample in a study of T cells after yellow fever vaccination. Each CDR3 protein gets one entry after TCRdb re-called the 5' RACE reads with MiXCR. The sample lists a few hundred thousand distinct CDR3 sequences, about 4% seen once, with 24% in the top ten. Sequenced here: PBMCs, sampled 5 days after the yellow fever booster vaccination. All receptors derive from a man younger than 35 who received the YFV17D yellow fever vaccine. Both conserved end residues are part of each CDR3. A D gene is named only where the DNA matches it firmly.

d_call: .
v_call: TRBV15
cdr3_aa: CATSSSIGYGYTF

d_call: TRBD2
v_call: TRBV6-6
cdr3_aa: CASSSSGMETQYF

d_call: .
v_call: TRBV7-2
cdr3_aa: CASSPQRGEKLFF

d_call: .
v_call: TRBV5-6
cdr3_aa: CASSSQTVPNQPQHF

d_call: .
v_call: TRBV29-1
cdr3_aa: CSVADRDGEQETQYF

d_call: TRBD1
v_call: TRBV28
cdr3_aa: CASTESGGPIREQFF

d_call: .
v_call: TRBV6-4
cdr3_aa: CASNTDGRSSEQYF

d_call: .
v_call: TRBV27
cdr3_aa: CASMRGTMNTEAFF

d_call: TRBD2
v_call: TRBV5-5
cdr3_aa: CASSLGLAGGQYQETQYF

d_call: .
v_call: TRBV12-5
cdr3_aa: CASASGVQPQHF

d_call: .
v_call: TRBV5-4
cdr3_aa: CASREGGLGYTF

d_call: TRBD2
v_call: TRBV4-3
cdr3_aa: CASSQGLAVNEQFF

d_call: TRBD2
v_call: TRBV7-9
cdr3_aa: CASITGEGLGELFF

d_call: .
v_call: TRBV7-9
cdr3_aa: CASSLGREGSNQPQHF

d_call: TRBD1
v_call: TRBV12-3/TRBV12-4
cdr3_aa: CASSSGQGAWGYTF

d_call: TRBD1
v_call: TRBV6-5
cdr3_aa: CASSQDRERAYGYTF

d_call: TRBD1
v_call: TRBV7-9
cdr3_aa: CASSTSPDRGYGYTF

d_call: TRBD1
v_call: TRBV6-1
cdr3_aa: CASSEAQGTGGDIQYF

d_call: .
v_call: TRBV5-1
cdr3_aa: CASSLGHPMNTEAFF

d_call: .
v_call: TRBV10-3
cdr3_aa: CAISEGGQQFF

d_call: TRBD2
v_call: TRBV10-3
cdr3_aa: CAISERGGDYNEQFF

d_call: .
v_call: TRBV19
cdr3_aa: CATKGGTGFYNEQFF

d_call: TRBD1
v_call: TRBV27
cdr3_aa: CASSLSGQTTGELFF

d_call: TRBD1
v_call: TRBV19
cdr3_aa: CASRRLTGVYGYTF

d_call: .
v_call: TRBV9
cdr3_aa: CASSAEGQFSFGEQFF

d_call: TRBD2
v_call: TRBV12-3/TRBV12-4
cdr3_aa: CASSLGTSGYSYEQYF

d_call: .
v_call: TRBV27
cdr3_aa: CASRTFGGTDTQYF

d_call: TRBD2
v_call: TRBV7-2
cdr3_aa: CASSSGTSGGRETQYF

d_call: .
v_call: TRBV12-3/TRBV12-4
cdr3_aa: CASRQYGNTEAFF

d_call: TRBD2
v_call: TRBV6-2/TRBV6-3
cdr3_aa: CASSPLVRGAYNEQFF

d_call: .
v_call: TRBV7-2
cdr3_aa: CASSLTGFNQPQHF

d_call: TRBD1
v_call: TRBV10-3
cdr3_aa: CAIRIRQGAVEAFF

d_call: .
v_call: TRBV28
cdr3_aa: CASSGSQTSTDTQYF

d_call: TRBD1
v_call: TRBV5-1
cdr3_aa: CASRLPGQGSTGELFF

d_call: .
v_call: TRBV12-3/TRBV12-4
cdr3_aa: CASSPGVSLPYEQYF

d_call: .
v_call: TRBV20-1
cdr3_aa: CSASQGYNQPQHF

d_call: TRBD1
v_call: TRBV18
cdr3_aa: CASSPGTGSRDTQYF